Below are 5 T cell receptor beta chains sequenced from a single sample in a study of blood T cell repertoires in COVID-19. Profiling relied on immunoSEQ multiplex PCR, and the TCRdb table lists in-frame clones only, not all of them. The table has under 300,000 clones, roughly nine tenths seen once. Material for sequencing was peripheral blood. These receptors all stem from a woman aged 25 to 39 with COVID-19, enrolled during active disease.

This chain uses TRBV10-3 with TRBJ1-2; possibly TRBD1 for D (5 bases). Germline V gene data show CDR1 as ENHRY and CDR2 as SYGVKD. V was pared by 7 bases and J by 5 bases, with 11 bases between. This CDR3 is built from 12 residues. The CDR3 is CAIMGGLYGYTF. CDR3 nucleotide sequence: TGTGCCATCATGGGGGGGTTATATGGCTACACCTTC.

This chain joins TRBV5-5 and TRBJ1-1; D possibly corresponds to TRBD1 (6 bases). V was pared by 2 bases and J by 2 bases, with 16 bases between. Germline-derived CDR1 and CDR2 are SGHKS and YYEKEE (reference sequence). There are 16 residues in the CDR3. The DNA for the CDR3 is TGTGCCAGCAGCTTTACAGGGCTGGCGCCCAACACTGAAGCTTTCTTT. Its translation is CASSFTGLAPNTEAFF.

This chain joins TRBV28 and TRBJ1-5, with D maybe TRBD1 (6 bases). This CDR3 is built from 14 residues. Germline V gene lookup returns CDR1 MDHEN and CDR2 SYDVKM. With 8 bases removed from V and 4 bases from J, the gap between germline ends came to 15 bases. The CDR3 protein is CASYRTEENQPQHF. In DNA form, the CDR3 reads TGTGCCAGCTATCGGACAGAGGAGAATCAGCCCCAGCATTTT.

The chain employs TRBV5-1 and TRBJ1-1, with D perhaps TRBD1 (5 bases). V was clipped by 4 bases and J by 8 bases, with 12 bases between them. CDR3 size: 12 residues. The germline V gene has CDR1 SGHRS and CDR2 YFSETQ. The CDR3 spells CASSRVGLEAFF. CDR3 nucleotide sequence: TGCGCCAGCAGCAGGGTGGGACTCGAAGCTTTCTTT.

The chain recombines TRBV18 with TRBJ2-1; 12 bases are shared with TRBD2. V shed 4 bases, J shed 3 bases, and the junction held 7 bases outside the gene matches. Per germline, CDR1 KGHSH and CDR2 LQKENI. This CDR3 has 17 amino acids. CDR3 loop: CASSLGTSGFLYNEQFF. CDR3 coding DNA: TGTGCCAGCTCACTAGGGACTAGCGGGTTCCTCTACAATGAGCAGTTCTTC.